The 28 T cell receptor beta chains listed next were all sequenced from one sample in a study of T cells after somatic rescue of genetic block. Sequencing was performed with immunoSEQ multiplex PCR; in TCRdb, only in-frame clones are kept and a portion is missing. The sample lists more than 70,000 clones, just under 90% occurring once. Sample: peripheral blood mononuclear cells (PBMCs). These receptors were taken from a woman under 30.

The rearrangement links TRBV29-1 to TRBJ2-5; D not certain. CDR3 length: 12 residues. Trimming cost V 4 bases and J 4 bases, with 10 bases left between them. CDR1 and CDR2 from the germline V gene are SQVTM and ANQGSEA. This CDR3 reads CSVVSKGETQYF. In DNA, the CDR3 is TGCAGCGTTGTTAGCAAGGGAGAGACCCAGTACTTC.

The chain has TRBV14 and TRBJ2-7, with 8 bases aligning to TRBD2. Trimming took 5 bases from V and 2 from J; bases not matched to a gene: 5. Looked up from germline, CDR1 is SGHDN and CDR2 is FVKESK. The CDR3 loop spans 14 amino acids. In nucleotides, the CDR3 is TGTGCCAGCAGCTTTAGCGGGAAAGCCTACGAGCAGTACTTC. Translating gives CASSFSGKAYEQYF.

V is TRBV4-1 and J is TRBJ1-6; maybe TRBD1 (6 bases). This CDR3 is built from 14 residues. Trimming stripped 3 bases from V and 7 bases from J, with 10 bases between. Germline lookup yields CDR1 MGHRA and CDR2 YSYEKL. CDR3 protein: CASSQDRGNSPLHF. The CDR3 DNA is TGCGCCAGCAGCCAGGACAGAGGAAATTCACCCCTCCACTTT.

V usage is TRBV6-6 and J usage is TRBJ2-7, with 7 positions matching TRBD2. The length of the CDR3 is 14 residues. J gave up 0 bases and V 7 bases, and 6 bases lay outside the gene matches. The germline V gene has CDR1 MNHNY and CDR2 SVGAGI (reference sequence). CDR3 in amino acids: CASTSGGSSYEQYF. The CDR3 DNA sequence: TGTGCCAGCACCTCGGGCGGGAGCTCCTACGAGCAGTACTTC.

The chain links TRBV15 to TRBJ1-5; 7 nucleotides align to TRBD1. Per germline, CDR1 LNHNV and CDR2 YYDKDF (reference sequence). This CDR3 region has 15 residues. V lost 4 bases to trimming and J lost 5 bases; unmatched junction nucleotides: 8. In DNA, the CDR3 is TGTGCCACCAGCACACAGACAGGGTTTCATCAGCCCCAGCATTTT. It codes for CATSTQTGFHQPQHF. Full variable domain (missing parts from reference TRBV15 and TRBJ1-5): DAMVIQNPRYQVTQFGKPVTLSCSQTLNHNVMYWYQQKSSQAPKLLFHYYDKDFNNEADTPDNFQSRRPNTSFCFLDIRSPGLGDTAMYLCATSTQTGFHQPQHFGDGTRLSIL.

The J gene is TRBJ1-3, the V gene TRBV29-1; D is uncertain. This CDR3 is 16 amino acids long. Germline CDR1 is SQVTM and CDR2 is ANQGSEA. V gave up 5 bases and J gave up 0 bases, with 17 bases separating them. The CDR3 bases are TGCAGCGTTCTGGGAACCGAAGAAAACTCTGGAAACACCATATATTTT. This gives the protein CSVLGTEENSGNTIYF.

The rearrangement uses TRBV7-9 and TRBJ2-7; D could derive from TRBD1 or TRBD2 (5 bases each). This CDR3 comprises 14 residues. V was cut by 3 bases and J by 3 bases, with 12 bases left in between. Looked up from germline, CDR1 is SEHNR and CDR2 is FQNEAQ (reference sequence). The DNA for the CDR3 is TGTGCCAGCAGCTTCCTGGGACCCCTCTACGAGCAGTACTTC. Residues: CASSFLGPLYEQYF.

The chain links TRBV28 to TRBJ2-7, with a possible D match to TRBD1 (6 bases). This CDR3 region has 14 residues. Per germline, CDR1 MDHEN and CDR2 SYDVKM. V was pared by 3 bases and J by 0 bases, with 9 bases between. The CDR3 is CASSLSGVSYEQYF. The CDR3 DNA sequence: TGTGCCAGCAGTTTGTCAGGGGTCTCCTACGAGCAGTACTTC.

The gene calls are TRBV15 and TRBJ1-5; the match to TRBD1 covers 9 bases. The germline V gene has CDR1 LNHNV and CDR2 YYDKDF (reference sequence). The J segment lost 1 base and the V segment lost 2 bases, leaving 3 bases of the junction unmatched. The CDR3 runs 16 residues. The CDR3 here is CATSRPDRGSNQPQHF. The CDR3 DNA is TGTGCCACCAGCAGACCGGACAGGGGAAGCAATCAGCCCCAGCATTTT.

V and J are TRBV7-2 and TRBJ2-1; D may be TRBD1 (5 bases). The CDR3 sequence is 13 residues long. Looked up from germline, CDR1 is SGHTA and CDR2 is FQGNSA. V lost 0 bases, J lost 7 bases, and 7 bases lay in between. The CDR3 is CASSLARGNEQFF. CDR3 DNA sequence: TGTGCCAGCAGCTTAGCAAGGGGTAATGAGCAGTTCTTC.

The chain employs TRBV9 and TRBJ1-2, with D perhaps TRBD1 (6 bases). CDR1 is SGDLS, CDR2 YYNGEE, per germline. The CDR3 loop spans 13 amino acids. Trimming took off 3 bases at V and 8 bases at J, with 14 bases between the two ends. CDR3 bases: TGTGCCAGCAGCGAGGGGGATTTAAGAGGCTACACCTTC. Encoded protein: CASSEGDLRGYTF.

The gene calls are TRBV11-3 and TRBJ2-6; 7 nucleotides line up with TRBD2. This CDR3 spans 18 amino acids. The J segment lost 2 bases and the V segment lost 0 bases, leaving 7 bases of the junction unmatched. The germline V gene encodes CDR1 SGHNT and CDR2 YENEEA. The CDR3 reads CASSLDSGLAAGANVLTF. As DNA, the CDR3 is TGTGCCAGCAGCTTAGATAGCGGGTTGGCGGCTGGGGCCAACGTCCTGACTTTC. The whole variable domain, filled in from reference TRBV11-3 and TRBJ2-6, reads EAGVVQSPRYKIIEKKQPVAFWCNPISGHNTLYWYLQNLGQGPELLIRYENEEAVDDSQLPKDRFSAERLKGVDSTLKIQPAELGDSAVYLCASSLDSGLAAGANVLTFGAGSRLTVL.

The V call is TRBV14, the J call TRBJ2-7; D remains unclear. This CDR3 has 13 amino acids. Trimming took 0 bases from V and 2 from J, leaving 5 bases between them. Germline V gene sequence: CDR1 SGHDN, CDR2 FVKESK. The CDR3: CASSQEGTYEQYF. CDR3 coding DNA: TGTGCCAGCAGCCAAGAAGGGACCTACGAGCAGTACTTC.

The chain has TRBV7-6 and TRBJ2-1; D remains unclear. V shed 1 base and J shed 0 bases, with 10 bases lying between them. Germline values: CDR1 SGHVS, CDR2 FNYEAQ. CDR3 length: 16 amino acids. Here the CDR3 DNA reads TGTGCCAGCAGCTTAGTTACAGTTAGCTCCTACAATGAGCAGTTCTTC. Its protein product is CASSLVTVSSYNEQFF.

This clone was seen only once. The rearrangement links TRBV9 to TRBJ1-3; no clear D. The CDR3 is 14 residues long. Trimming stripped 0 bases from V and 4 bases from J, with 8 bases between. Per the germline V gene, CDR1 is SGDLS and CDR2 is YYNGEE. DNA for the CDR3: TGTGCCAGCAGCGTAGGGGCTAGCGGAAACACCATATATTTT. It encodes CASSVGASGNTIYF.

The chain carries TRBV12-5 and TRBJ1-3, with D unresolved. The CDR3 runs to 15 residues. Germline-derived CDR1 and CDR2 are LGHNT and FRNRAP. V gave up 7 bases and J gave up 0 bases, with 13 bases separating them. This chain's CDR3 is CASAPSTLSGNTIYF. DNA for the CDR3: TGTGCTAGTGCCCCCTCGACGCTCTCTGGAAACACCATATATTTT.

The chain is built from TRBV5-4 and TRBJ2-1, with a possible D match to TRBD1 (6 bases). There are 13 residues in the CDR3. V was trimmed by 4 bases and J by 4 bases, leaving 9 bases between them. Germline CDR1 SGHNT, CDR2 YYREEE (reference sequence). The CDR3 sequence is CASSTDRYNEQFF. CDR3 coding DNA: TGTGCCAGCAGCACCGACAGGTACAATGAGCAGTTCTTC.

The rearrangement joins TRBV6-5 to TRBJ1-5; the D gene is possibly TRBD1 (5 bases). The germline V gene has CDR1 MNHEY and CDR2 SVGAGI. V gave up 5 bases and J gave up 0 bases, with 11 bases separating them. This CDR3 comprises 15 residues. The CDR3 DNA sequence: TGTGCCAGCAGTCACGACAGAGTTAGCAATCAGCCCCAGCATTTT. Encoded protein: CASSHDRVSNQPQHF.

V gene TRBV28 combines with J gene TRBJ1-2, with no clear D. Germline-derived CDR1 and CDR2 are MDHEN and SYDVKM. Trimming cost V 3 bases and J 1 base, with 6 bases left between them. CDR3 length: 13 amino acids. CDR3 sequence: CASSFGFNYGYTF. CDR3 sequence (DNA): TGTGCCAGCAGTTTCGGTTTTAACTATGGCTACACCTTC.

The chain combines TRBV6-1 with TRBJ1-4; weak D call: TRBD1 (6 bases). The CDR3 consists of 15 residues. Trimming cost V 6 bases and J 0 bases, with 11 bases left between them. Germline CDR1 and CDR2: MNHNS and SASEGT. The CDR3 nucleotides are TGTGCCAGCAGCCTACAGGGCGCAACTAATGAAAAACTGTTTTTT. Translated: CASSLQGATNEKLFF.

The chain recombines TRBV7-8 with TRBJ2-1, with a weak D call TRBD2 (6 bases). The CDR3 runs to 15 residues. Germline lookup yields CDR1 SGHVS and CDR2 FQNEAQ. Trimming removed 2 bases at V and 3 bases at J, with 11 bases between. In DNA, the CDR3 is TGTGCCAGCAGCTTATTCTCCGGGAGCTACAATGAGCAGTTCTTC. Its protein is CASSLFSGSYNEQFF.

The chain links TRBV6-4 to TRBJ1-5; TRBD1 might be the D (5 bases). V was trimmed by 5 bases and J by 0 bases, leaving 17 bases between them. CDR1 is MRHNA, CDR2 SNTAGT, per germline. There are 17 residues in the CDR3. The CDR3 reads CASSPRVRDDSNQPQHF. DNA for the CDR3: TGTGCCAGCAGTCCCCGGGTGAGGGACGATAGCAATCAGCCCCAGCATTTT.

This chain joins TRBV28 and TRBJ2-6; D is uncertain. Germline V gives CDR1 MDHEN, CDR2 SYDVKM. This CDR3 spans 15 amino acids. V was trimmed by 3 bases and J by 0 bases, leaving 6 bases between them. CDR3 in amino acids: CASSFGSSGANVLTF. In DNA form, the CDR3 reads TGTGCCAGCAGTTTCGGCAGCTCTGGGGCCAACGTCCTGACTTTC.

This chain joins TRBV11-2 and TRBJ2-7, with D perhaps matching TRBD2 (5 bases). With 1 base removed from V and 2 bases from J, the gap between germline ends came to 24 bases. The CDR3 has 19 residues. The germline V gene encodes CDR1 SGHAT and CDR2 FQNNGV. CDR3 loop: CASSLVSVVGGRHPYEQYF. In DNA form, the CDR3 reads TGTGCCAGCAGCTTAGTCTCGGTTGTTGGAGGCCGGCACCCCTACGAGCAGTACTTC.

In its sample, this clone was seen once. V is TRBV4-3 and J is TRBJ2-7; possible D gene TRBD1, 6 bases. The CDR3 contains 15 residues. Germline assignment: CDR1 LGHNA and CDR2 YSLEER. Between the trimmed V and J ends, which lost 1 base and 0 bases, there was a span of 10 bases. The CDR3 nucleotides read TGCGCCAGCAGCCAAGTCCCGGACAGCTCCTACGAGCAGTACTTC. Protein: CASSQVPDSSYEQYF.

The CDR3 reads CASSFRRRERETQYF. The CDR3 region has the DNA TGTGCCAGCAGCTTCCGGCGGCGGGAGCGAGAGACCCAGTACTTC. The chain uses TRBV11-3 and TRBJ2-5; 7 nucleotides align to TRBD2. Germline-derived CDR1 and CDR2 are SGHNT and YENEEA. V gave up 3 bases and J gave up 4 bases; unmatched junction bases: 8. The CDR3 has 15 residues.

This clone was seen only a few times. CDR3 protein: CASTRRGRGNTIYF. The DNA for the CDR3 is TGTGCCAGCACCCGACGCGGGAGGGGAAACACCATATATTTT. This sequence joins TRBV28 and TRBJ1-3; unclear D gene. V was trimmed by 7 bases and J by 4 bases, leaving 14 bases between them. Per the germline V gene, CDR1 is MDHEN and CDR2 is SYDVKM. The CDR3 spans 14 residues.

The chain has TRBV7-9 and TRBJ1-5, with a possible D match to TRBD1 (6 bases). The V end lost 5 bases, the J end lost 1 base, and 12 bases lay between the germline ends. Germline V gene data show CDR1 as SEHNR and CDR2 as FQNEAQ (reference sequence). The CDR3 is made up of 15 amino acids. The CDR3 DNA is TGTGCCAGCAGCAAGGGGGACGGCAGCAATCAGCCCCAGCATTTT. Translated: CASSKGDGSNQPQHF.